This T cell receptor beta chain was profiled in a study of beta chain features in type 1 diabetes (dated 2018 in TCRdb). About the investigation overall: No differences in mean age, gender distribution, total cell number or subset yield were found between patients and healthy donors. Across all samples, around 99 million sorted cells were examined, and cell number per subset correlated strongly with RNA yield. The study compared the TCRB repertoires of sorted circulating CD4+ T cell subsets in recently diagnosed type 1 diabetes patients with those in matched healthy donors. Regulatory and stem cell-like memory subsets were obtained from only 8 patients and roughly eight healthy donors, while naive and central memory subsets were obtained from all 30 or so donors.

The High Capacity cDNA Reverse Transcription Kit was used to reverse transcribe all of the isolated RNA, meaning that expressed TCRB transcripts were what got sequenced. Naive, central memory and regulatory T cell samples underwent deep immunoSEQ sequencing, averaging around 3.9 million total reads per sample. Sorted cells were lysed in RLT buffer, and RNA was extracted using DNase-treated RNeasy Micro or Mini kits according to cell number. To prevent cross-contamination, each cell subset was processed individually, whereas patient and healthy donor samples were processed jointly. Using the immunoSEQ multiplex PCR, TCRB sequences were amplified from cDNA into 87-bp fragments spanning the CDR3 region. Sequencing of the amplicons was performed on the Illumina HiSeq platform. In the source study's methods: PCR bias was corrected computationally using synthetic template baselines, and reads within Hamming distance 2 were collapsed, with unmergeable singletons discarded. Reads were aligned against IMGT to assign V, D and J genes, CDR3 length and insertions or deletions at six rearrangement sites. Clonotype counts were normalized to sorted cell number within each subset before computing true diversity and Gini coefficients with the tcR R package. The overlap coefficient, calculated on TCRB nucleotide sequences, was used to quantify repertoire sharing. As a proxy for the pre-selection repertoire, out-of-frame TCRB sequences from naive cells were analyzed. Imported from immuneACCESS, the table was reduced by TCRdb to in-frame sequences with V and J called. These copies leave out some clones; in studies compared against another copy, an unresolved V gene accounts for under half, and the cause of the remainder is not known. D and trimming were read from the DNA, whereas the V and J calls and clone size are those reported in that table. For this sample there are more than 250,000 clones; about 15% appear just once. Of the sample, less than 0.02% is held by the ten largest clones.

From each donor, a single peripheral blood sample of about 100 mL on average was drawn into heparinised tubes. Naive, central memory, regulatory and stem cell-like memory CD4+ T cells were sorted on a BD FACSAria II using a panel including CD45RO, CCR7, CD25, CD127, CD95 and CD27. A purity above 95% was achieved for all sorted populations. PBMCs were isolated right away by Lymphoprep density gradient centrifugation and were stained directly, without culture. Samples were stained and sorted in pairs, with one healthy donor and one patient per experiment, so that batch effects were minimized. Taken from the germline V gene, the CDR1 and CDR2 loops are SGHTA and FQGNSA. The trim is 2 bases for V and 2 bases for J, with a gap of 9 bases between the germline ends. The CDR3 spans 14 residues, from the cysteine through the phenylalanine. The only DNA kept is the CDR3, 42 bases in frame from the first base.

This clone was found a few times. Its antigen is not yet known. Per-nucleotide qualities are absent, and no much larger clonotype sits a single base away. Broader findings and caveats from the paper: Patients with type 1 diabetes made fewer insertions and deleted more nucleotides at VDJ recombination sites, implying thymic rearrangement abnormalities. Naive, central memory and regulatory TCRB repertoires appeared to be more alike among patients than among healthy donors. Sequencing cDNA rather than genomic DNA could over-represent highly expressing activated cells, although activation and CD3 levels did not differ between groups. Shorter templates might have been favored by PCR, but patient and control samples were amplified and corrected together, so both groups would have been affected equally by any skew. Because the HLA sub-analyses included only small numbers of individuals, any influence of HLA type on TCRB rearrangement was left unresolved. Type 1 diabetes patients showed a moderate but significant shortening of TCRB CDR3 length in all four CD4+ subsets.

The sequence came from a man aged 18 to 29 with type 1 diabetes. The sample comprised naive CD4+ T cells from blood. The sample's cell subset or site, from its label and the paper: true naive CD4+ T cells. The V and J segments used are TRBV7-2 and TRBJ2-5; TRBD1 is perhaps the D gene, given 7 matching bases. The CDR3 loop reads CASSLQGGQETQYF. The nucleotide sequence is TGTGCCAGCAGCTTACAGGGGGGACAAGAGACCCAGTACTTC.